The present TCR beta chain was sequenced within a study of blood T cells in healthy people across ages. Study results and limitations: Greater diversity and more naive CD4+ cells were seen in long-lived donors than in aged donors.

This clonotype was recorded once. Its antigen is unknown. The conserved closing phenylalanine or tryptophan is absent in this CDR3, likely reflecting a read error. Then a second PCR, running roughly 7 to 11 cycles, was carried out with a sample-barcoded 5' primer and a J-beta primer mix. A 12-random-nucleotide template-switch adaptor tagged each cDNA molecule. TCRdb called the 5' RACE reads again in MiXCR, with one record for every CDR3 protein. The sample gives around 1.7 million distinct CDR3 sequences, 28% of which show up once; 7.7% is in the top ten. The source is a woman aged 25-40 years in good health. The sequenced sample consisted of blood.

This CDR3 reads CASSSDCYEQYL. CDR3 coding DNA: TGTGCCAGCTCATCGGACTGCTACGAGCAGTACCTC. V is TRBV18 and J is TRBJ2-4; perhaps TRBD2 as D (5 bases). The end of the DNA aligns better with TRBJ2-7, so the J call may be wrong. The length of the CDR3 is 12 residues. The germline V gene encodes CDR1 KGHSH and CDR2 LQKENI.